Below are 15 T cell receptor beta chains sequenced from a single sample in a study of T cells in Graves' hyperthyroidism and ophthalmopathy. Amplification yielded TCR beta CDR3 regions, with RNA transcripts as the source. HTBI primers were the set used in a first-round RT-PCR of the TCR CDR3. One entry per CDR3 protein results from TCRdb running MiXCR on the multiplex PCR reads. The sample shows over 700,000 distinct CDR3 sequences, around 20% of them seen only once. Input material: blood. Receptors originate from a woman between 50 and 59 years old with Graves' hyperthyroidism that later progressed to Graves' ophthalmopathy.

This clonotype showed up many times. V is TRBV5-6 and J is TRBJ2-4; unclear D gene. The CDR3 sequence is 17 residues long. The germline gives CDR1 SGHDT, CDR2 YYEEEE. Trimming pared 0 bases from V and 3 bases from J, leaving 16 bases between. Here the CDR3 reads CASSLEQLRTGKNIQYF. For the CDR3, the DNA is TGTGCCAGCAGCTTGGAACAATTGCGAACTGGCAAAAACATTCAGTACTTC.

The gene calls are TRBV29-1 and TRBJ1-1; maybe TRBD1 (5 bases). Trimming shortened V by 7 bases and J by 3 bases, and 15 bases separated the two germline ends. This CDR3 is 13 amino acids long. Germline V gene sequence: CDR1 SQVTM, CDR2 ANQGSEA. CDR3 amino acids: CSASQVLDTEAFF. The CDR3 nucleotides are TGCAGCGCTTCACAGGTCTTGGACACTGAAGCTTTCTTT.

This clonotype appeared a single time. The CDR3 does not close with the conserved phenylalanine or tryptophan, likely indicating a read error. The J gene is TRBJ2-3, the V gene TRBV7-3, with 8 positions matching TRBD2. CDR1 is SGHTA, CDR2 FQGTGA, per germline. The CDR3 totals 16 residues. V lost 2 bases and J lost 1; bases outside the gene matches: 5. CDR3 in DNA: TGTGCCAGCAGCTTAGAGGGGCGGGGGGGCACAGATACGCAGTATTCT. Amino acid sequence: CASSLEGRGGTDTQYS.

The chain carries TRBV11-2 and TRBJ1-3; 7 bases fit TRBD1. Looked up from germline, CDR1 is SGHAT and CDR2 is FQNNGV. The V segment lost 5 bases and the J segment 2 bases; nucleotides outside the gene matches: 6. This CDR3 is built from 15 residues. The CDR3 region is CASSITGVPGNTIYF. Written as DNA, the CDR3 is TGTGCCAGCAGCATCACAGGGGTTCCTGGAAACACCATATATTTT.

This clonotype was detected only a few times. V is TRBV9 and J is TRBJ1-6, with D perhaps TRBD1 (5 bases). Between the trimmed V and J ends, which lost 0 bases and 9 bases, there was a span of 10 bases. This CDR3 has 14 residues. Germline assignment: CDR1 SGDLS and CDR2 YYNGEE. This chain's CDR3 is CASSVGVGASPLHF. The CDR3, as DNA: TGTGCCAGCAGCGTAGGGGTAGGGGCTTCACCCCTCCACTTT.

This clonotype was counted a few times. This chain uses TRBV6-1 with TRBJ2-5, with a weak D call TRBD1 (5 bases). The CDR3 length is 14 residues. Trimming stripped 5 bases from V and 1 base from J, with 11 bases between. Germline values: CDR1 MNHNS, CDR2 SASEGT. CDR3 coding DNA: TGTGCCAGCAGTAGTAGACAGAGCCAAGAGACCCAGTACTTC. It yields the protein CASSSRQSQETQYF.

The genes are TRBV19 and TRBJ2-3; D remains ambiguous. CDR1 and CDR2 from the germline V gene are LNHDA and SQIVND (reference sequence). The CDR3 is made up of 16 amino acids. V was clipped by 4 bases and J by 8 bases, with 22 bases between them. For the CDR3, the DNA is TGTGCCAGTAGTACAAGAAGCCCCCAACCATTTGGTACGCAGTATTTT. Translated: CASSTRSPQPFGTQYF. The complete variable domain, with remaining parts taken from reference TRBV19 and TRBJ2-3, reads DGGITQSPKYLFRKEGQNVTLSCEQNLNHDAMYWYRQDPGQGLRLIYYSQIVNDFQKGDIAEGYSVSREKKESFPLTVTSAQKNPTAFYLCASSTRSPQPFGTQYFGPGTRLTVL.

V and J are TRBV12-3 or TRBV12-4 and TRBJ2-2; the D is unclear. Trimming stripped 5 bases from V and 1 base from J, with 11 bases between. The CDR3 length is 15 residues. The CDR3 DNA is TGTGCCAGCAGTCCGCCTCCCAGGAACACCGGGGAGCTGTTTTTT. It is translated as CASSPPPRNTGELFF.

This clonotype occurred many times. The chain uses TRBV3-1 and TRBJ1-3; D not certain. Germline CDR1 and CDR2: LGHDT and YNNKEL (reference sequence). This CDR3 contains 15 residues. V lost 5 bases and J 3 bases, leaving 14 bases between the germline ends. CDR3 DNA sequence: TGTGCCAGCAGCTACACACTCGTCTTTGGAAACACCATATATTTT. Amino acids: CASSYTLVFGNTIYF. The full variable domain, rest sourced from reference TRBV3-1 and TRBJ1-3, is DTAVSQTPKYLVTQMGNDKSIKCEQNLGHDTMYWYKQDSKKFLKIMFSYNNKELIINETVPNRFSPKSPDKAHLNLHINSLELGDSAVYFCASSYTLVFGNTIYFGEGSWLTVV.

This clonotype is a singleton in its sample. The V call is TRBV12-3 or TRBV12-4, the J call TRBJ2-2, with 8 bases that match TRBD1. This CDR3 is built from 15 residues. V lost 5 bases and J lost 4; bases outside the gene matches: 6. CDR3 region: CASSRQGRSTGELFF. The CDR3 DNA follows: TGTGCCAGCAGTCGACAGGGGAGAAGCACCGGGGAGCTGTTTTTT.

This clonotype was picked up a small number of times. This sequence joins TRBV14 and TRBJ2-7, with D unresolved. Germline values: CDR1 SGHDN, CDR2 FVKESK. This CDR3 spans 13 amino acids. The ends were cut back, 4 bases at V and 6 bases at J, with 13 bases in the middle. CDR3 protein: CASSPQVFREQYF. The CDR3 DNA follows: TGTGCCAGCAGCCCACAAGTTTTCCGCGAGCAGTACTTC.

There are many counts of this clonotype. The CDR3 loop reads CASSETDEQYF. The CDR3 bases are TGTGCCAGCTCAGAAACCGACGAGCAGTACTTC. The rearrangement joins TRBV18 to TRBJ2-7; D uncertain. This CDR3 contains 11 residues. V gave up 5 bases and J gave up 5 bases, with 7 bases separating them. Germline lookup yields CDR1 KGHSH and CDR2 LQKENI.

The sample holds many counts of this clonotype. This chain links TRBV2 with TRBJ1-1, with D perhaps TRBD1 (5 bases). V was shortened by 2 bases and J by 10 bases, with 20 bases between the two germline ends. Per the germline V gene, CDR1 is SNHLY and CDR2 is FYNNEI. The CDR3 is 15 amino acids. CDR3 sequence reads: CASSENRGRMEGAFF. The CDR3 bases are TGTGCCAGCAGTGAAAATCGGGGCAGGATGGAAGGAGCTTTCTTT.

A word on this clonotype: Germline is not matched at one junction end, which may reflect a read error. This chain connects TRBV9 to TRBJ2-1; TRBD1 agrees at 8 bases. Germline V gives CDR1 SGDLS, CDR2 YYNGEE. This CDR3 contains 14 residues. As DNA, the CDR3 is TGTGCCAGCAGCGTAGGGACAGGGCGGGTTGAGCAGTCCTTC. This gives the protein CASSVGTGRVEQSF. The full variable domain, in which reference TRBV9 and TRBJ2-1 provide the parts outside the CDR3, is DSGVTQTPKHLITATGQRVTLRCSPRSGDLSVYWYQQSLDQGLQFLIQYYNGEERAKGNILERFSAQQFPDLHSELNLSSLELGDSALYFCASSVGTGRVEQSFGPGTRLTVL.

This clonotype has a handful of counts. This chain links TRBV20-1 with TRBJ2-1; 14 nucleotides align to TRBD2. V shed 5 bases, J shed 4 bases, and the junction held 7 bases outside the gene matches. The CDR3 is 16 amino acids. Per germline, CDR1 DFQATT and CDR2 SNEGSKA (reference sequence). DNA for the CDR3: TGCAGTGCTCCGCGACTAGCGGGGGGGGTATACAATGAGCAGTTCTTC. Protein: CSAPRLAGGVYNEQFF.